The 25 T cell receptor beta chains listed next were all sequenced from one sample in a study of OX40 agonist ivuxolimab in advanced cancers. Libraries came from the immunoSEQ multiplex PCR assay. TCRdb stores this immuneACCESS table with in-frame sequences only. Part of the clones is absent; in the studies checked, under half of the shortfall reflects unresolved V genes, and no reason is known for the rest. Present in this sample are some 20,000 clones, around nine tenths of which were seen just once. Together, the top ten hold around 27% of the sample. Sequencing used CD4+ or CD8+ T cells sorted from blood, obtained in a trial of the OX40 agonist ivuxolimab. The receptors originated from an adult with an advanced solid tumor such as melanoma, head and neck, liver or kidney cancer.

This CDR3 reads CASSLEGTSNQPQHF. The CDR3 nucleotides read TGCGCCAGCAGCTTGGAGGGGACTAGCAATCAGCCCCAGCATTTT. V and J are TRBV5-1 and TRBJ1-5, with D perhaps TRBD1 (5 bases). CDR3 size: 15 residues. The germline CDR1 and CDR2 sequences are SGHRS and YFSETQ. Trimming cost V 0 bases and J 0 bases, with 7 bases left between them.

DNA of the CDR3: TGCACCACTTCTCACCTAGGGGGGACAGAGACCCAGTACTTC. It codes for CTTSHLGGTETQYF. The chain couples TRBV29-1 to TRBJ2-5; D tentatively reads TRBD1 or TRBD2 (6 bases each). The CDR3 spans 14 residues. Germline CDR1 and CDR2: SQVTM and ANQGSEA.

The chain links TRBV29-1 to TRBJ2-1; 11 nucleotides align to TRBD1. Germline V gene sequence: CDR1 SQVTM, CDR2 ANQGSEA. V was clipped by 0 bases and J by 1 base; unmatched bases: 14. CDR3 length equals 20 residues. The CDR3 here is CSVEEGGRTGGVLSYNEQFF. The CDR3 DNA follows: TGCAGCGTTGAAGAAGGGGGCAGGACAGGGGGCGTTCTATCCTACAATGAGCAGTTCTTC.

This clone is classed as medium-sized (0.01 to 0.1%). J is TRBJ2-7 and V is TRBV7-2, with 7 nucleotides matching TRBD1. The CDR3 extends over 14 amino acids. Germline trimming cut 4 bases from V and 6 bases from J; bases unmatched to any gene: 9. Per germline, CDR1 SGHTA and CDR2 FQGNSA. CDR3 protein: CASSYLGTVGEQYF. DNA for the CDR3: TGTGCCAGCAGCTACCTGGGGACAGTGGGCGAGCAGTACTTC.

The V and J genes are TRBV19 and TRBJ2-1, with 13 bases matching TRBD2. The V gene's germline CDR1 is LNHDA and CDR2 SQIVND (reference sequence). CDR3 length: 15 residues. Trimming at V came to 9 bases and at J to 6 bases, leaving 8 bases not matched to a gene. CDR3 bases: TGTGCCAGCCTTACCACTAGCGGGGGGGGCAATGAGCAGTTCTTC. This gives the protein CASLTTSGGGNEQFF.

The chain links TRBV19 to TRBJ1-5, with D unclear. Per germline, CDR1 LNHDA and CDR2 SQIVND (reference sequence). V lost 0 bases and J lost 0, with 12 bases in between. This CDR3 region has 17 residues. The CDR3 loop is CASSIDLSLYSNQPQHF. CDR3 nucleotide sequence: TGTGCCAGTAGTATAGATCTATCCCTCTATAGCAATCAGCCCCAGCATTTT.

The V gene is TRBV9, the J gene TRBJ2-1, with a weak D call TRBD2 (5 bases). Germline CDR1 reads SGDLS; CDR2 reads YYNGEE. CDR3 length: 15 amino acids. The V and J ends lost 1 base and 0 bases respectively, with 8 bases between them. CDR3 amino acids: CASSVMGSSYNEQFF. The CDR3 DNA reads as TGTGCCAGCAGCGTAATGGGGAGCTCCTACAATGAGCAGTTCTTC.

V and J are TRBV9 and TRBJ2-1, with D perhaps TRBD1 or TRBD2 (5 bases each). The CDR3 loop spans 17 amino acids. In germline, CDR1 is SGDLS, CDR2 YYNGEE. V lost 4 bases and J lost 0, with 17 bases in between. The CDR3 coding sequence is TGTGCCAGCAGCACCCCCGGGGCGGCGAGCTCCTACAATGAGCAGTTCTTC. Amino acid sequence: CASSTPGAASSYNEQFF.

The V gene is TRBV6-5, the J gene TRBJ2-5; D may be TRBD1 (5 bases). In germline, CDR1 is MNHEY, CDR2 SVGAGI. This CDR3 spans 14 amino acids. Deletions cut 2 bases from V and 0 bases from J, with 7 bases between. DNA of the CDR3: TGTGCCAGCAGTTACGGGGCTTACCAAGAGACCCAGTACTTC. Encoded protein: CASSYGAYQETQYF.

The chain joins TRBV2 to TRBJ2-1; no clear D. Germline V gives CDR1 SNHLY, CDR2 FYNNEI. V lost 4 bases and J lost 4, with 8 bases in between. The CDR3 is made up of 13 amino acids. CDR3 nucleotide sequence: TGTGCCAGCAGTGTGGTACCGTACAATGAGCAGTTCTTC. It specifies CASSVVPYNEQFF.

The rearrangement links TRBV9 to TRBJ1-2; D remains ambiguous. The V end was cut by 0 bases, the J end by 5 bases, with 11 bases between. Germline values: CDR1 SGDLS, CDR2 YYNGEE. There are 14 residues in the CDR3. This CDR3 reads CASSVEERLYGYTF. The CDR3 DNA reads TGTGCCAGCAGCGTAGAGGAGCGGTTATATGGCTACACCTTC. Supplemented by reference TRBV9 and TRBJ1-2, the full variable domain reads DSGVTQTPKHLITATGQRVTLRCSPRSGDLSVYWYQQSLDQGLQFLIQYYNGEERAKGNILERFSAQQFPDLHSELNLSSLELGDSALYFCASSVEERLYGYTFGSGTRLTVV.

To note about this clone: The same CDR3 can be traced to other DNA sequences in this sample. The chain has TRBV5-1 and TRBJ2-1, with no clear D. Germline CDR1 and CDR2: SGHRS and YFSETQ. V was cut by 1 base and J by 7 bases, with 9 bases left in between. The CDR3 has 13 residues. The DNA for the CDR3 is TGCGCCAGCAGCTTGCTTCCGGAAAATGAGCAGTTCTTC. It translates to CASSLLPENEQFF.

The gene calls are TRBV6-5 and TRBJ1-3; a weak D match, TRBD1 (6 bases). Trimming removed 2 bases at V and 3 bases at J, with 11 bases between. Germline CDR1 reads MNHEY; CDR2 reads SVGAGI. The CDR3 consists of 15 residues. The CDR3 DNA reads as TGTGCCAGCAGTTACCGCTCAGGGGTTGGAAACACCATATATTTT. Its translation: CASSYRSGVGNTIYF.

The chain uses TRBV28 and TRBJ2-7, with a possible D match to TRBD2 (6 bases). This CDR3 spans 13 amino acids. V was clipped by 6 bases and J by 6 bases, with 15 bases between them. Germline V CDR1 and CDR2: MDHEN, SYDVKM. The chain's CDR3 is CASSSRLVREQYF. Here the CDR3 DNA reads TGTGCCAGCAGCTCTAGACTAGTGCGCGAGCAGTACTTC.

The chain links TRBV27 to TRBJ2-2; D is ambiguous. Trimming pared 6 bases from V and 0 bases from J, leaving 17 bases between. Germline V gene lookup returns CDR1 MNHEY and CDR2 SMNVEV (reference sequence). The CDR3 runs 17 residues. Here the CDR3 DNA reads TGTGCCAGCAGCCTGATCTTTTTCCCCACGAACACCGGGGAGCTGTTTTTT. It specifies CASSLIFFPTNTGELFF.

The V call is TRBV11-2, the J call TRBJ2-1; 7 bases map to TRBD2. The CDR3 consists of 13 residues. Per the germline V gene, CDR1 is SGHAT and CDR2 is FQNNGV. V trimming: 0 bases; J trimming: 10 bases; junction bases outside the gene matches: 3. The CDR3 nucleotides are TGTGCCAGCAGCTTAGATCCAGCGGGAGAGCAGTTCTTC. It codes for CASSLDPAGEQFF. Full variable domain (outside the CDR3, taken from reference TRBV11-2 and TRBJ2-1): EAGVAQSPRYKIIEKRQSVAFWCNPISGHATLYWYQQILGQGPKLLIQFQNNGVVDDSQLPKDRFSAERLKGVDSTLKIQPAKLEDSAVYLCASSLDPAGEQFFGPGTRLTVL.

The chain's CDR3 is CASSPSVAENTEAFF. CDR3 coding DNA: TGCGCCAGCAGCCCAAGCGTGGCAGAGAACACTGAAGCTTTCTTT. The chain recombines TRBV4-1 with TRBJ1-1; the D is unclear. CDR1 and CDR2 (germline): MGHRA, YSYEKL. Trimming took off 4 bases at V and 1 base at J, with 13 bases between the two ends. CDR3 length equals 15 residues.

The chain is built from TRBV29-1 and TRBJ1-2; the D gene is possibly TRBD1 (5 bases). This CDR3 contains 13 residues. V lost 3 bases to trimming and J lost 3 bases, with 11 bases between them. Germline CDR1 is SQVTM and CDR2 is ANQGSEA. The CDR3 sequence is CSVDTGDYYGYTF. In nucleotides, the CDR3 is TGCAGCGTTGATACAGGAGATTACTATGGCTACACCTTC.

The V and J genes are TRBV7-9 and TRBJ2-3; TRBD2 matches 8 bases. V trimming: 5 bases; J trimming: 3 bases; junction bases outside the gene matches: 7. The CDR3 is made up of 15 amino acids. CDR1 and CDR2 (germline): SEHNR, FQNEAQ (reference sequence). The CDR3 nucleotides read TGTGCCAGCAGCGTAGACGGGAGGGCGACAGATACGCAGTATTTT. This gives the protein CASSVDGRATDTQYF.

The CDR3 bases are TGTGCCAGCAGCTACAGGGGGGGAACCGGGGAGCTGTTTTTT. Protein product: CASSYRGGTGELFF. The J gene is TRBJ2-2, the V gene TRBV9; tentative D call: TRBD1 (8 bases). The CDR3 consists of 14 residues. Germline lookup yields CDR1 SGDLS and CDR2 YYNGEE. Trimming stripped 4 bases from V and 5 bases from J, with 12 bases between.

The rearrangement links TRBV9 to TRBJ1-4; no definite D call. Germline CDR1 and CDR2: SGDLS and YYNGEE. V gave up 4 bases and J gave up 3 bases, with 10 bases separating them. CDR3 size: 14 residues. The CDR3 loop is CASSPYGANEKLFF. DNA for the CDR3: TGTGCCAGCAGCCCATACGGGGCTAATGAAAAACTGTTTTTT.

This CDR3 reads CASSERDGGTGNQPQHF. The CDR3 nucleotides are TGTGCCAGCAGTGAAAGGGACGGGGGAACTGGCAATCAGCCCCAGCATTTT. This chain connects TRBV6-1 to TRBJ1-5, with TRBD1 as a possible D gene (5 bases). The ends were cut back, 2 bases at V and 2 bases at J, with 16 bases in the middle. Germline loops: CDR1 MNHNS, CDR2 SASEGT. This CDR3 region has 17 residues.

The rearrangement links TRBV5-4 to TRBJ2-7, with 11 bases that match TRBD1. Germline CDR1 reads SGHNT; CDR2 reads YYREEE (reference sequence). This CDR3 contains 15 residues. The J segment lost 5 bases and the V segment lost 0 bases, leaving 4 bases of the junction unmatched. The CDR3 bases are TGTGCCAGCAGCTTGGGGCCGGGACAGGGGGACGAGCAGTACTTC. It is translated as CASSLGPGQGDEQYF.

The chain joins TRBV7-9 to TRBJ1-6; no clear D. The ends were cut back, 1 base at V and 7 bases at J, with 8 bases in the middle. The CDR3 spans 14 residues. From germline, CDR1 is SEHNR and CDR2 FQNEAQ (reference sequence). In DNA form, the CDR3 reads TGTGCCAGCAGCTTAGTAGACGGAAATTCACCCCTCCACTTT. Translating it yields CASSLVDGNSPLHF.

The chain has TRBV7-9 and TRBJ2-5; D might be TRBD1 or TRBD2, each matching 5 bases. From germline, CDR1 is SEHNR and CDR2 FQNEAQ (reference sequence). The CDR3 runs to 16 residues. Trimming took 5 bases from V and 3 from J, leaving 19 bases between them. The DNA of the CDR3 is TGTGCCAGCAGCCCCATGGGGGTCGACCGGAAAGAGACCCAGTACTTC. Its protein is CASSPMGVDRKETQYF.